The 23 T cell receptor beta chains given below trace back to one sample, sequenced in a study of patients and donors after allogeneic stem cell transplantation. One entry per CDR3 protein results from TCRdb running MiXCR on the RT-PCR reads. The sample includes 190,000 or so distinct CDR3 sequences, 41% seen only once; the top ten take 33%. Sequencing was carried out using blood, either unsorted or a sorted T cell fraction (not recorded which). Receptors were obtained from a human donor who was either an allogeneic HSCT recipient or a stem cell or donor lymphocyte infusion donor (not recorded which). It is not recorded whose cells these are; they may come from a transplant donor.

This clonotype was seen repeatedly, ten times or more. The J gene is TRBJ1-1, the V gene TRBV12-3 or TRBV12-4; no clear D gene. Trimming removed 6 bases at V and 1 base at J, with 12 bases between. The CDR3 has 14 residues. Here the CDR3 DNA reads TGTGCCAGCAGCCGAACTGGACGGAACACTGAAGCTTTCTTT. This codes for CASSRTGRNTEAFF.

The rearrangement uses TRBV29-1 and TRBJ1-2; the D gene is possibly TRBD1 (6 bases). The V end lost 3 bases, the J end lost 4 bases, and 12 bases lay between the germline ends. The CDR3 is 13 amino acids. CDR1 is SQVTM, CDR2 ANQGSEA, per germline. CDR3 nucleotides: TGCAGCGTTGATAGTGGGACAAGCTATGGCTACACCTTC. Its protein product is CSVDSGTSYGYTF.

In its sample, this clonotype was seen a few times. The chain links TRBV30 to TRBJ1-4; 8 bases line up with TRBD1. The CDR3 totals 15 residues. Germline CDR1 is GTSNPN and CDR2 is SVGIG (reference sequence). After removal of 7 bases from V and 7 bases from J, the junction contained 14 bases not matched to a gene. The DNA of the CDR3 is TGTGCCTCGCTTAAACAGGGGGATAGTATTGAAAAACTGTTTTTT. Its translation: CASLKQGDSIEKLFF.

In DNA form, the CDR3 reads TGCGCCAGCAGCTTGGCCCCAGGGGGGAGTCAGCCCCAGCATTTT. It yields the protein CASSLAPGGSQPQHF. The V call is TRBV5-1, the J call TRBJ1-5, with TRBD1 matching over 7 bases. This CDR3 is 15 amino acids long. V trimming: 0 bases; J trimming: 6 bases; junction bases outside the gene matches: 6. Germline V CDR1 and CDR2: SGHRS, YFSETQ. Full variable domain (missing parts from reference TRBV5-1 and TRBJ1-5): KAGVTQTPRYLIKTRGQQVTLSCSPISGHRSVSWYQQTPGQGLQFLFEYFSETQRNKGNFPGRFSGRQFSNSRSEMNVSTLELGDSALYLCASSLAPGGSQPQHFGDGTRLSIL.

The chain combines TRBV6-5 with TRBJ2-7, with D perhaps matching TRBD1 (6 bases). Germline V gene sequence: CDR1 MNHEY, CDR2 SVGAGI. Trimming took off 5 bases at V and 2 bases at J, with 13 bases between the two ends. CDR3 length equals 14 residues. Written as DNA, the CDR3 is TGTGCCAGCAGTACAGGGTTCAGGACCTACGAGCAGTACTTC. This translates into CASSTGFRTYEQYF.

This clonotype showed up just a few times. This sequence joins TRBV10-3 and TRBJ1-1, with D uncertain. Trimming removed 1 base from V and 1 base from J, with 10 bases in between. In germline, CDR1 is ENHRY, CDR2 SYGVKD. The CDR3 totals 15 residues. In nucleotides, the CDR3 is TGTGCCATCAGTGAGTGGGTAGTCCCGAACACTGAAGCTTTCTTT. The encoded protein is CAISEWVVPNTEAFF.

This chain joins TRBV30 and TRBJ2-5; D is undetermined. CDR1 GTSNPN and CDR2 SVGIG come from the germline V gene (reference sequence). Between the trimmed V and J ends, which lost 4 bases and 5 bases, there was a span of 8 bases. There are 11 residues in the CDR3. The CDR3 protein is CAWNVKETQYF. The CDR3 region has the DNA TGTGCCTGGAATGTAAAGGAGACCCAGTACTTC.

The chain joins TRBV12-3 or TRBV12-4 to TRBJ2-1; TRBD1 might be the D (5 bases). The ends were cut back, 7 bases at V and 7 bases at J, with 11 bases in the middle. The CDR3 runs 12 residues. The CDR3 DNA is TGTGCCAGCATAGGGGATCGTAATGAGCAGTTCTTC. As protein: CASIGDRNEQFF.

This clonotype showed up just a few times. V usage is TRBV4-3 and J usage is TRBJ2-7, with TRBD1 matching 9 bases. Germline assignment: CDR1 LGHNA and CDR2 YSLEER. The CDR3 sequence is 18 residues long. V shed 0 bases, J shed 2 bases, and the junction held 11 bases outside the gene matches. CDR3 bases: TGCGCCAGCAGCCAAGAACCACAGACCGGGACAGGGCCCTACGAGCAGTACTTC. As protein: CASSQEPQTGTGPYEQYF.

This clonotype was counted a few times. This chain links TRBV4-3 with TRBJ1-2; D is uncertain. Between the trimmed V and J ends, which lost 0 bases and 4 bases, there was a span of 9 bases. The CDR3 covers 14 residues. Germline loops: CDR1 LGHNA, CDR2 YSLEER. CDR3 sequence: CASSQDRTLYGYTF. In DNA, the CDR3 is TGCGCCAGCAGCCAAGATAGAACGCTCTATGGCTACACCTTC.

V is TRBV6-5 and J is TRBJ1-3; D is unclear. The V gene's germline CDR1 is MNHEY and CDR2 SVGAGI. V was shortened by 0 bases and J by 5 bases, with 11 bases between the two germline ends. This CDR3 has 15 amino acids. Here the CDR3 reads CASSYSWSDRNTIYF. The CDR3 DNA is TGTGCCAGCAGTTACTCGTGGTCGGATCGAAACACCATATATTTT.

Only a few counts were recorded for this clonotype. The V call is TRBV4-2, the J call TRBJ2-3, with 9 positions matching TRBD2. The CDR3 covers 15 residues. CDR1 LGHNA and CDR2 YNFKEQ come from the germline V gene. Trimming at V came to 0 bases and at J to 6 bases, leaving 4 bases not matched to a gene. In DNA form, the CDR3 reads TGTGCCAGCAGCCAAGATCTAGCGGGGCGGGATACGCAGTATTTT. The encoded protein is CASSQDLAGRDTQYF.

This clonotype was counted between two and nine times. The V call is TRBV6-6, the J call TRBJ1-1; D is uncertain. Trimming removed 5 bases from V and 3 bases from J, with 10 bases in between. CDR3 size: 13 residues. In germline, CDR1 is MNHNY, CDR2 SVGAGI (reference sequence). The CDR3 nucleotides are TGTGCCAGCAGTGAGGGAGAGCACACTGAAGCTTTCTTT. The encoded protein is CASSEGEHTEAFF.

CDR3 protein: CASSSSTGRPTYGYTF. Written as DNA, the CDR3 is TGCGCCAGCAGCTCCTCGACAGGGCGGCCAACCTATGGCTACACCTTC. The gene calls are TRBV5-1 and TRBJ1-2; 7 bases are a match to TRBD1. Germline V gene data show CDR1 as SGHRS and CDR2 as YFSETQ. The CDR3 sequence is 16 residues long. V dropped 3 bases and J dropped 4; count of bases not matched to a gene: 12.

This clonotype showed up just a few times. The V call is TRBV7-2, the J call TRBJ1-4, with TRBD1 as a possible D gene (5 bases). CDR3 length equals 16 residues. V lost 1 base, J lost 6 bases, and 15 bases lay in between. Germline CDR1 reads SGHTA; CDR2 reads FQGNSA. In nucleotides, the CDR3 is TGTGCCAGCAGCTTAGACATAGCGGGGACGGATGAAAAACTGTTTTTT. Translated: CASSLDIAGTDEKLFF.

The chain recombines TRBV7-9 with TRBJ1-5, with 7 nucleotides matching TRBD1. This CDR3 spans 15 amino acids. Germline-derived CDR1 and CDR2 are SEHNR and FQNEAQ (reference sequence). The junction had 7 bases not matched to a gene; V was cut back by 5 bases and J by 3 bases. CDR3 sequence reads: CASSPAGGYNQPQHF. CDR3 DNA: TGTGCCAGCAGCCCCGCAGGGGGGTACAATCAGCCCCAGCATTTT.

This clonotype has just a few counts. V is TRBV11-2 and J is TRBJ1-1; 8 bases are shared with TRBD1. Unmatched junction bases numbered 7, after V lost 0 bases and J lost 1 base. The CDR3 covers 17 residues. Germline CDR1 reads SGHAT; CDR2 reads FQNNGV. The CDR3 is CASSLEGRGLGNTEAFF. Here the CDR3 DNA reads TGTGCCAGCAGCTTAGAGGGCAGGGGGCTCGGGAACACTGAAGCTTTCTTT.

The table lists this clonotype with a few counts. The chain is built from TRBV21-1 and TRBJ2-7; the D call in the table, TRBD1, was not verified against the DNA. TRBV21-1 is given as a pseudogene. There are 15 residues in the CDR3. CDR3 in DNA: TGTGCCAGCAGCAAACAGGGACAGGGACCGAACGAGCAGTACTTC. It specifies CASSKQGQGPNEQYF.

This clonotype was seen only a few times. The chain employs TRBV20-1 and TRBJ1-2; D not certain. With 1 base removed from V and 0 bases from J, the gap between germline ends came to 9 bases. CDR3 length: 14 residues. The V gene's germline CDR1 is DFQATT and CDR2 SNEGSKA (reference sequence). The CDR3 loop reads CSARVQLANYGYTF. DNA of the CDR3: TGCAGTGCTAGAGTCCAGTTAGCTAACTATGGCTACACCTTC.

This clonotype has just a few counts. The chain recombines TRBV12-3 or TRBV12-4 with TRBJ1-2; D is possibly TRBD1 (5 bases). The CDR3 totals 15 residues. The ends were cut back, 7 bases at V and 2 bases at J, with 17 bases in the middle. For the CDR3, the DNA is TGTGCCAGCAACCCCACCTTGGGGGGGAACTATGGCTACACCTTC. Amino acids: CASNPTLGGNYGYTF.

This sequence joins TRBV29-1 and TRBJ2-4; TRBD1 agrees at 9 bases. The V and J ends lost 6 bases and 8 bases, in that order; junction bases with no gene match: 2. The CDR3 sequence is 11 residues long. Germline values: CDR1 SQVTM, CDR2 ANQGSEA. The CDR3 is CSVGQGDIQYF. The CDR3 nucleotides are TGCAGCGTGGGACAGGGCGACATTCAGTACTTC.

The chain uses TRBV20-1 and TRBJ2-7; 10 bases align to TRBD2. The V segment lost 5 bases and the J segment 4 bases; nucleotides outside the gene matches: 11. The CDR3 is made up of 15 amino acids. The germline CDR1 and CDR2 sequences are DFQATT and SNEGSKA (reference sequence). CDR3: CSAPGLAGVGYEQYF. The CDR3 coding sequence is TGCAGTGCTCCTGGCCTAGCGGGAGTTGGGTACGAGCAGTACTTC.

This clonotype was found once. This chain uses TRBV20-1 with TRBJ2-1; 7 bases are a match to TRBD2. The germline CDR1 and CDR2 sequences are DFQATT and SNEGSKA (reference sequence). The CDR3 consists of 16 residues. The V segment lost 0 bases and the J segment 6 bases; nucleotides outside the gene matches: 11. The CDR3 spells CSARDSWSGISNEQFF. The CDR3 bases are TGCAGTGCTAGAGATTCTTGGAGCGGGATAAGCAATGAGCAGTTCTTC.